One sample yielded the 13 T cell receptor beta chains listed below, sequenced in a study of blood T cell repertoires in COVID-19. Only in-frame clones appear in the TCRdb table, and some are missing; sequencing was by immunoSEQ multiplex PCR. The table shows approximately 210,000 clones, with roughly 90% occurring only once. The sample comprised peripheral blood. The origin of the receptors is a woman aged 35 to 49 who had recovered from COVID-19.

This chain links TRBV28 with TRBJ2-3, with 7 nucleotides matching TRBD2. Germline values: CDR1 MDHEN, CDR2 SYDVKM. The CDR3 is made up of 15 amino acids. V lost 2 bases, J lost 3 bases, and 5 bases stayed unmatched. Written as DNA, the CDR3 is TGTGCCAGCAGTTTAGGCGGGAGTGGTACAGATACGCAGTATTTT. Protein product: CASSLGGSGTDTQYF.

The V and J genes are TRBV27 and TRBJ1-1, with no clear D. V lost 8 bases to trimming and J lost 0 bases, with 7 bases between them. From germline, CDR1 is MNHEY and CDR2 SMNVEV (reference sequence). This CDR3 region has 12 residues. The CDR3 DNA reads TGTGCCAGCGGGCCGATGAACACTGAAGCTTTCTTT. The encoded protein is CASGPMNTEAFF.

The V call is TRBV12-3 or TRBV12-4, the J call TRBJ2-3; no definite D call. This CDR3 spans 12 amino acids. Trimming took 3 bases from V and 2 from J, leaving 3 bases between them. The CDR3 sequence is CASSFNTDTQYF. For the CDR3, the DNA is TGTGCCAGCAGTTTCAACACAGATACGCAGTATTTT.

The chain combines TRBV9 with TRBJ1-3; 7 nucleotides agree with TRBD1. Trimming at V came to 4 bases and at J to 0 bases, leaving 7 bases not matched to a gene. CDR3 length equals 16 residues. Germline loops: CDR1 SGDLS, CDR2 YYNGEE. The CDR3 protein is CASSFRTGTSGNTIYF. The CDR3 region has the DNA TGTGCCAGCAGCTTCCGGACAGGAACCTCTGGAAACACCATATATTTT.

CDR3 DNA sequence: TGTGCCAGCAGCTTGGGGACAGGGTTGAAATCCTACGAGCAGTACTTC. As protein: CASSLGTGLKSYEQYF. The V and J genes are TRBV5-6 and TRBJ2-7; TRBD1 matches 8 bases. The trim removed 0 bases at V and 1 base at J, leaving 6 bases unmatched. This CDR3 is built from 16 residues. Germline loops: CDR1 SGHDT, CDR2 YYEEEE.

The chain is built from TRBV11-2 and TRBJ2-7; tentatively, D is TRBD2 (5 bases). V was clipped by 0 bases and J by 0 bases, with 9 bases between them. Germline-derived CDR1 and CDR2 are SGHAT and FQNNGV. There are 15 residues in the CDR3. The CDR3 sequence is CASSLESGNSYEQYF. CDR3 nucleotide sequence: TGTGCCAGCAGCTTAGAGAGCGGAAACTCCTACGAGCAGTACTTC.

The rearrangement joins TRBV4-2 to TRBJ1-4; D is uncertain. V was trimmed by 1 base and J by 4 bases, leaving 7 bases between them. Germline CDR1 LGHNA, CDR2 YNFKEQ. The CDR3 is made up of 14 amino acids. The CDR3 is CASSQGSFNEKLFF. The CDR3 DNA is TGTGCCAGCAGCCAAGGGAGTTTTAATGAAAAACTGTTTTTT.

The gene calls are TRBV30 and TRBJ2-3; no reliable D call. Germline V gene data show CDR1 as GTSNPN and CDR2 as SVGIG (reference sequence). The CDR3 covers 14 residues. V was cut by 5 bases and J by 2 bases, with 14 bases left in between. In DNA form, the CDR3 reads TGTGCCTGGGCTAGAGGCGGTAACACAGATACGCAGTATTTT. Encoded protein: CAWARGGNTDTQYF.

The CDR3, as DNA: TGTGCCAGCAGCTTAGTGATAGCGGCCCAAGAGACCCAGTACTTC. It translates to CASSLVIAAQETQYF. V and J are TRBV7-9 and TRBJ2-5, with a possible D match to TRBD2 (6 bases). The CDR3 contains 15 residues. Per germline, CDR1 SEHNR and CDR2 FQNEAQ (reference sequence). The V end was cut by 1 base, the J end by 1 base, with 10 bases between. The variable domain in full, completed from reference TRBV7-9 and TRBJ2-5, reads DTGVSQNPRHKITKRGQNVTFRCDPISEHNRLYWYRQTLGQGPEFLTYFQNEAQLEKSRLLSDRFSAERPKGSFSTLEIQRTEQGDSAMYLCASSLVIAAQETQYFGPGTRLLVL.

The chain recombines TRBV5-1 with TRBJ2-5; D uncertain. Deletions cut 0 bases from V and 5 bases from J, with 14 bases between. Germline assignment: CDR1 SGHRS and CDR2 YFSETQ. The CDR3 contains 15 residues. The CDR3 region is CASSLGTQRKETQYF. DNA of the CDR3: TGCGCCAGCAGCTTGGGAACGCAGAGGAAGGAGACCCAGTACTTC.

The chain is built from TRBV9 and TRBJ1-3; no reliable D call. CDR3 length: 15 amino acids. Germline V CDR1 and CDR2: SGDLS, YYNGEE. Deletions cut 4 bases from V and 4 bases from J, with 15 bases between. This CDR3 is CASSPAGYVGNTIYF. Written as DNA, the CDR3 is TGTGCCAGCAGCCCAGCGGGGTATGTCGGAAACACCATATATTTT.

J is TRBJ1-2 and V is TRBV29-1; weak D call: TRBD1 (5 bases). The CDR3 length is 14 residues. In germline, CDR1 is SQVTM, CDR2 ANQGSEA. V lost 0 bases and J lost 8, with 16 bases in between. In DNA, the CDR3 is TGCAGCGTTGAAGATCGGGGGTTTGGGGGAGGCTACACCTTC. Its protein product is CSVEDRGFGGGYTF.

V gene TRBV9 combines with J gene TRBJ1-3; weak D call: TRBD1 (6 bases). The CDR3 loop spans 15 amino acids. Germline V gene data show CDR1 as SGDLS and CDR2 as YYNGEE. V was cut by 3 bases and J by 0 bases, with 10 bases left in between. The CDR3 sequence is CASSDTDSSGNTIYF. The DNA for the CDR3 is TGTGCCAGCAGCGATACGGACAGCTCTGGAAACACCATATATTTT.